One T cell receptor beta chain is described in this entry. This sample stems from a study of control samples from healthy donors and cancer patients. V was cut by 8 bases and J by 1 base, with 19 bases left in between. CDR1 is SGHVS, CDR2 FQNEAQ, per germline. This CDR3 contains 16 residues. Profiled with immunoSEQ multiplex PCR; TCRdb holds only in-frame clones, not every one. The sample records approximately 90,000 clones, about 87% being singletons. The V and J genes are TRBV7-8 and TRBJ2-3; no firm D call. Sample: blood. This TCR came from an older woman in good health. The CDR3 spells CASRKGRRSGTDTQYF. DNA for the CDR3: TGTGCCAGCCGAAAAGGGCGGCGGAGTGGCACAGATACGCAGTATTTT.